This TCR beta chain was captured by sequencing in a study of vaccination effects on CD4 cells after COVID-19. Study summary: Samples taken from a few convalescent patients early and late after vaccination were obtained.

Worth noting for this clone: Its matching antigen is unknown.

The CDR3 spans 13 residues. V shed 8 bases and J 9 bases; nucleotides not matched to a gene: 9. The germline CDR1 and CDR2 sequences are ENHRY and SYGVKD. At the end of about ten days of culture, CD4+ T cells were isolated. Infection dated between March and December 2020, before the Alpha, Beta and Delta variants reached the United States. Subjects were given two BNT162b2 or mRNA-1273 vaccine doses. Some clones are missing from TCRdb's copy, which holds only in-frame ones; the method was immunoSEQ multiplex PCR. The sample records 30,000 to 40,000 clones, about 68% being singletons. The TCR comes from a human donor who had a prior SARS-CoV-2 infection. The starting material was CD4+ T cells from PBMCs cultured without peptide, obtained after COVID-19 vaccination. The gene calls are TRBV10-3 and TRBJ2-4, with 8 bases identical to TRBD1. The DNA of the CDR3 is TGTGCCATCGGCGGACAGGGCATTGGCATTCAGTACTTC. Its translation is CAIGGQGIGIQYF.